The clone carrying this TCR beta chain was seen only a few times. As it was prepared, the TCRbeta library received unique molecular identifiers. TCRdb ran MiXCR on the PCR reads and lists one entry per CDR3 protein. The repertoire has around 200,000 distinct CDR3 sequences, approximately 7% of them found once; the top ten carry approximately 2.9%. This sample is drawn from a study of T-cell reconstitution after alpha-beta-depleted transplantation in children. The CDR3 is made up of 13 amino acids. Per the germline V gene, CDR1 is SGHRS and CDR2 is YFSETQ. Trimming stripped 4 bases from V and 4 bases from J, with 9 bases between.

The sequences come from PBMCs from the stem cell graft donor, collected from the stem cell graft. The TCR comes from a human donor who donated a stem cell graft to a child with Wiskott-Aldrich syndrome. The V and J genes are TRBV5-1 and TRBJ1-3; the D gene is possibly TRBD1 (6 bases). The CDR3 DNA follows: TGCGCCAGCAGCACAACAGGGGGAAACACCATATATTTT. Residues: CASSTTGGNTIYF.